This T cell receptor (beta chain) was recorded in a study of blood T cell repertoires in COVID-19. At the level of the study: T cells, B-cell-depleted T cells, or PBMCs provided the cDNA or gDNA that served as material.

In the authors' workflow: Amplified reference gene primers provided the basis for estimating nucleated cell counts. Assay: immunoSEQ multiplex PCR; the TCRdb copy retains only in-frame clones and omits some. V, J and clone size are taken as reported in that table, and D and trimming were inferred from the DNA itself. The data show 110,000 to 150,000 clones, 76% seen once. The CDR3 length is 17 residues. Germline V CDR1 and CDR2: SEHNR, FQNEAQ (reference sequence). V was clipped by 1 base and J by 7 bases, with 23 bases between them. V is TRBV7-9 and J is TRBJ2-7, with D possibly being TRBD1 (6 bases). The sequence was collected from a man aged 55 to 69 with acute or convalescent COVID-19. Sequenced input: peripheral blood. CDR3 in DNA: TGTGCCAGCAGCTTAGGAGGGCGTGCAGGGGCCCTAGGAGAGCAGTACTTC. Its protein product is CASSLGGRAGALGEQYF.